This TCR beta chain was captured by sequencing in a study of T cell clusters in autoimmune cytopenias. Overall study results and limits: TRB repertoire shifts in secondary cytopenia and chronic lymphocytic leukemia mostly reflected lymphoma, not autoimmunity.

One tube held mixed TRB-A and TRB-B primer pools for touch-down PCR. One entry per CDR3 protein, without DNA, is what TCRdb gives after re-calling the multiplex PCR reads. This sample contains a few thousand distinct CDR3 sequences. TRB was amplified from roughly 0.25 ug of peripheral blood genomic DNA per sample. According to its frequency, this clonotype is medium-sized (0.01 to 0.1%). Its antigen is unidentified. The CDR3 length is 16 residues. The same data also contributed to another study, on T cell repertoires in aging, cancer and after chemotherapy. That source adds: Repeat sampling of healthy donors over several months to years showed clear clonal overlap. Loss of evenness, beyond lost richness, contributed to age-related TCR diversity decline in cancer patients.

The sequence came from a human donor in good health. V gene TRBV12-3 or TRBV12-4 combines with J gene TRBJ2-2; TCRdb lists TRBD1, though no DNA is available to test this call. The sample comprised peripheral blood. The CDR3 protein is CASSLAGRGYAGELFF.